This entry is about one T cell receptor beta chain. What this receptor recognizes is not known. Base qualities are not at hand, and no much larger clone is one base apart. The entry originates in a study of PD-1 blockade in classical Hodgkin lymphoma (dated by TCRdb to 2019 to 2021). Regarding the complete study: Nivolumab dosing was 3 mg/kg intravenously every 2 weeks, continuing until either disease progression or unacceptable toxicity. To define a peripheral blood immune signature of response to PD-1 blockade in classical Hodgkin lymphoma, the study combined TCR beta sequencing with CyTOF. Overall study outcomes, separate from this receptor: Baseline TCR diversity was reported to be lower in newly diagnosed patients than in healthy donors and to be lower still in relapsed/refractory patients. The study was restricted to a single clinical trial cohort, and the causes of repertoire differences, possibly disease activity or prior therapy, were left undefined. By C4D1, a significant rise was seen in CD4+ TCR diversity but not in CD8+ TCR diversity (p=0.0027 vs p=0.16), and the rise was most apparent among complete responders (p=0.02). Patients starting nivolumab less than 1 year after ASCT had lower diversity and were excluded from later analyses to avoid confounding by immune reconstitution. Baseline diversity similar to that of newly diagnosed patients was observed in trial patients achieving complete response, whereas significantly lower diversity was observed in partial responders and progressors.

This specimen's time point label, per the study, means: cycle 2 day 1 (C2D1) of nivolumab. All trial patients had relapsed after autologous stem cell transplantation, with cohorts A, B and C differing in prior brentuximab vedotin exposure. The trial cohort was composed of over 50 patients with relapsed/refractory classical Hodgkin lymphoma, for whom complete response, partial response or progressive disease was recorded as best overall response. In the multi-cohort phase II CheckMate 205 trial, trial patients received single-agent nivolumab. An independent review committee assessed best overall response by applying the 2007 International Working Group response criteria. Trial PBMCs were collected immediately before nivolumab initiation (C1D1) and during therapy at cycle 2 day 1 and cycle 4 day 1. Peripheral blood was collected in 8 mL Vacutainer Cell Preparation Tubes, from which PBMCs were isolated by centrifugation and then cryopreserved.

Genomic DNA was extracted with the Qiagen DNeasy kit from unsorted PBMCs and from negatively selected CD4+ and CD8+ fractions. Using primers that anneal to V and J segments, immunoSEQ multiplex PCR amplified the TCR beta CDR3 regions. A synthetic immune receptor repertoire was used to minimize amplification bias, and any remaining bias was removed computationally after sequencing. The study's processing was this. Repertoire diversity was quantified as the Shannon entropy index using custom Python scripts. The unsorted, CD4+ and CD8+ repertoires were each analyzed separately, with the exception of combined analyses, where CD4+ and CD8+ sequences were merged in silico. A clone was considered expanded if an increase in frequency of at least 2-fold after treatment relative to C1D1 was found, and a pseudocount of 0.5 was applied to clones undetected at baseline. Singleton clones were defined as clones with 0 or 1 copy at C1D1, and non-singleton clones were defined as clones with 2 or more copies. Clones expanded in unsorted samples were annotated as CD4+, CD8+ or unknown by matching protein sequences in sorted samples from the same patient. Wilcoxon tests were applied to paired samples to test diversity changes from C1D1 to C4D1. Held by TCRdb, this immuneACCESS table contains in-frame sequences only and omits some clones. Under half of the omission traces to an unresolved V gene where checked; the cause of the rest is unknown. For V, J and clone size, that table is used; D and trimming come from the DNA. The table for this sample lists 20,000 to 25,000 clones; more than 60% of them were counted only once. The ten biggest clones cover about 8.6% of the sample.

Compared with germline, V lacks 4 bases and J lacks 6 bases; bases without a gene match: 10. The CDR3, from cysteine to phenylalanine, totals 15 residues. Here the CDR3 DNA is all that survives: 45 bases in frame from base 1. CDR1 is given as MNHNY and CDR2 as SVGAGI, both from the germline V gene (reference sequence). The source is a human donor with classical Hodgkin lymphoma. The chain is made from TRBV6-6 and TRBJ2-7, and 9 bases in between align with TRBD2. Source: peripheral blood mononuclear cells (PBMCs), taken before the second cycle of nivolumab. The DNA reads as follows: TGTGCCAGCAGTTCCTTCGAGCGGGAGGCACCCGAGCAGTACTTC. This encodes CASSSFEREAPEQYF.